This record looks at one T cell receptor beta chain sequence and its context. Trimming cost V 2 bases and J 10 bases; bases outside gene matches: 6. This CDR3 spans 14 amino acids. Germline CDR1 reads SGHRS; CDR2 reads YFSETQ. This sample is drawn from a study of blood T cell repertoires in COVID-19. In the study overall: From the United States, Italy and Spain came samples of acute and convalescent COVID-19. The cDNA or gDNA used as material had been derived from T cells, B-cell-depleted T cells, or PBMCs.

Authors' methods: Cell counts per sample came from amplifying reference gene primers. Sequencing used immunoSEQ multiplex PCR; TCRdb keeps in-frame clones, though not all of them. The DNA gave D and trimming, while V, J and clone size come from that table. The table records 250,000 to 300,000 clones, 80% to 90% of them present only once. The clonotype was recovered from a woman aged 50 to 60 with COVID-19, enrolled during active disease. What was sequenced was peripheral blood. The rearrangement links TRBV5-1 to TRBJ1-6, with TRBD1 matching 7 bases. The CDR3 reads CASSLGGLGSPLHF. The CDR3 DNA reads TGCGCCAGCAGCTTAGGGGGCCTGGGGTCACCCCTCCACTTT.